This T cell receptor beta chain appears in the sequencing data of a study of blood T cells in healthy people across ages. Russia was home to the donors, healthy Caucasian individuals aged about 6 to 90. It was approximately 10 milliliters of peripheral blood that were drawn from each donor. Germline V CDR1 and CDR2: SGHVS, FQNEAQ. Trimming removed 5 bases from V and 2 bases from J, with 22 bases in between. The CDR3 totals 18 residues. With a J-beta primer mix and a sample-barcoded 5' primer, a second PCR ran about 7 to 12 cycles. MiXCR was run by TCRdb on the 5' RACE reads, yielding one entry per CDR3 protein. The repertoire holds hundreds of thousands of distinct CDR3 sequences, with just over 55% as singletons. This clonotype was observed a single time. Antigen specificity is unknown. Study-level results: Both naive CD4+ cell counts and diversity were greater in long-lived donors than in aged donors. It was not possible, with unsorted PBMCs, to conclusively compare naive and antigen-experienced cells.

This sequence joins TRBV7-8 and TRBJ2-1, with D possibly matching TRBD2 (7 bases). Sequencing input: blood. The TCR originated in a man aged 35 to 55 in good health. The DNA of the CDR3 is TGTGCCAGCAGCCTAAGGGGGGGTACAACTCCTACCTACAATGAGCAGTTCTTC. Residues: CASSLRGGTTPTYNEQFF.